This TCR beta chain was captured by sequencing in a study of control samples from healthy donors and cancer patients. Using immunoSEQ multiplex PCR, the repertoire was profiled, and TCRdb retains in-frame clones only, with some absent. The table lists about 60,000 clones, roughly 90% of them singletons. Germline V gene data show CDR1 as MNHEY and CDR2 as SMNVEV (reference sequence). V lost 3 bases and J lost 2; bases outside the gene matches: 4. CDR3 length: 15 residues. The source material was PBMCs. The TCR comes from a man aged 35 to 55 with colorectal cancer. The genes are TRBV27 and TRBJ2-3; 8 bases map to TRBD1. CDR3 residues: CASSLPGQDTDTQYF. DNA of the CDR3: TGTGCCAGCAGTTTGCCGGGACAGGACACAGATACGCAGTATTTT.